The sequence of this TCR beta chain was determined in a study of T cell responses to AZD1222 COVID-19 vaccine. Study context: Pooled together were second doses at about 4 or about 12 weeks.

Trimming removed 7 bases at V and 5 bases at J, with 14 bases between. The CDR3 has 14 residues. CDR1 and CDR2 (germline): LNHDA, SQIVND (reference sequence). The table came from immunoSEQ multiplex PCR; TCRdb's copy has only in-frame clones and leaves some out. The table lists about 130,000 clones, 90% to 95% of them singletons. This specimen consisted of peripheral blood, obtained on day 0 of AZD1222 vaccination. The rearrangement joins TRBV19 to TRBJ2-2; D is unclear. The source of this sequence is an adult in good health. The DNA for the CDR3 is TGTGCCAGTACCCCCGCCCCAGTGACCGGGGAGCTGTTTTTT. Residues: CASTPAPVTGELFF.